This TCR beta chain was recorded in a study of glioma-infiltrating T cells. Study information: Glioblastomas were WHO grade IV, sampled at first diagnosis; low-grade were grade II.

The iRepertoire nested amplicon-rescue multiplex PCR amplified TCR alpha and beta CDR3s from RNA. Using its own MiXCR run on the multiplex PCR reads, TCRdb lists one record per CDR3 protein. The table lists a few hundred thousand distinct CDR3 sequences, around 45% of them singletons. Study-wide findings and caveats: Above-expected tissue-blood divergence occurred in all gliomas, most in low-grade ones.

Of note for this clonotype: What it recognizes is unknown.

CDR3 size: 16 residues. J gave up 2 bases and V 1 base, and 6 bases lay outside the gene matches. The V gene's germline CDR1 is LGHNA and CDR2 YNFKEQ. The chain uses TRBV4-2 and TRBJ2-3; 7 bases line up with TRBD2. The sample consisted of glioma tissue, nonneoplastic brain tissue, or PBMCs (not recorded which). This sequence was found in a human donor with low-grade glioma or glioblastoma, undergoing nonglioma brain surgery, or in good health (not recorded which). Here the CDR3 reads CASSQGSSGNTDTQYF. The CDR3 bases are TGTGCCAGCAGCCAAGGATCCAGCGGGAACACAGATACGCAGTATTTT.